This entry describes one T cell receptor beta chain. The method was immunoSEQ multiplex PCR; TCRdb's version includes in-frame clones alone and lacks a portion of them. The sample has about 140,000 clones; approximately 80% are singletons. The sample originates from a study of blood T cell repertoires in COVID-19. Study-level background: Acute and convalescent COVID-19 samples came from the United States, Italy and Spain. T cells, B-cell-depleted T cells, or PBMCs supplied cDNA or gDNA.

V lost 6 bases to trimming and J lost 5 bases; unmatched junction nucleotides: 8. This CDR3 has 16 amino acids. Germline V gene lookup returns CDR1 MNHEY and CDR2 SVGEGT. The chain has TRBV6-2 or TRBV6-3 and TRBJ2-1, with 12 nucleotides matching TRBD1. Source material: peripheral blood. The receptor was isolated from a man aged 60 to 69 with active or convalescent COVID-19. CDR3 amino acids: CASSTWGDRGHNEQFF. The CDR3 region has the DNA TGTGCCAGCAGCACATGGGGGGACAGGGGGCACAATGAGCAGTTCTTC.